The 14 T cell receptor beta chains below all came from one sample that was sequenced in a study of T cell responses to AZD1222 COVID-19 vaccine. TCRdb's table, derived via immunoSEQ multiplex PCR, lists solely in-frame clones and lacks some. The data hold about 94,000 clones, with around 89% observed a single time. Here the sequenced sample was peripheral blood, taken 28 days after the second AZD1222 dose. Every receptor here comes from an adult who received the AZD1222 COVID-19 vaccine.

The rearrangement links TRBV29-1 to TRBJ2-3; 8 nucleotides align to TRBD1. This CDR3 is built from 13 residues. Per germline, CDR1 SQVTM and CDR2 ANQGSEA. V dropped 8 bases and J dropped 4; count of bases not matched to a gene: 8. In DNA form, the CDR3 reads TGCAGCTTCCAGGACAGGGAGGCAGATACGCAGTATTTT. The encoded protein is CSFQDREADTQYF.

V and J are TRBV7-8 and TRBJ2-1; a weak D match, TRBD1 (5 bases). The germline CDR1 and CDR2 sequences are SGHVS and FQNEAQ. The CDR3 spans 16 residues. The V and J ends lost 4 bases and 2 bases respectively, with 15 bases between them. CDR3 bases: TGTGCCAGCAGCTCAGTAGTAGGCAGGGCCTACAATGAGCAGTTCTTC. Its protein is CASSSVVGRAYNEQFF.

The J gene is TRBJ1-4, the V gene TRBV7-9; D may be TRBD1 (6 bases). The germline gives CDR1 SEHNR, CDR2 FQNEAQ (reference sequence). The CDR3 is 16 amino acids. V was clipped by 5 bases and J by 0 bases, with 13 bases between them. DNA for the CDR3: TGTGCCAGCAGCACGACGGACAGCACAACTAATGAAAAACTGTTTTTT. Translating gives CASSTTDSTTNEKLFF.

This sequence joins TRBV28 and TRBJ1-4; D possibly corresponds to TRBD1 (5 bases). Per germline, CDR1 MDHEN and CDR2 SYDVKM. V was trimmed by 6 bases and J by 10 bases, leaving 12 bases between them. The CDR3 has 12 residues. The CDR3 is CASRGVSGKLFF. CDR3 sequence (DNA): TGTGCCAGCAGGGGGGTTAGTGGAAAACTGTTTTTT.

V is TRBV30 and J is TRBJ2-2; D is uncertain. CDR1 is GTSNPN, CDR2 SVGIG, per germline (reference sequence). V lost 7 bases, J lost 0 bases, and 12 bases lay in between. This CDR3 region has 14 residues. The CDR3 reads CASNADSNTGELFF. The CDR3 DNA reads TGTGCCTCAAATGCCGATTCGAACACCGGGGAGCTGTTTTTT.

This clone appeared once. V and J are TRBV5-1 and TRBJ2-1, with 8 bases fitting TRBD2. Germline-derived CDR1 and CDR2 are SGHRS and YFSETQ. Trimming at V came to 4 bases and at J to 3 bases, leaving 6 bases not matched to a gene. This CDR3 comprises 15 residues. This CDR3 reads CASSIQRESYNEQFF. CDR3 in DNA: TGCGCCAGCAGCATACAGCGGGAGAGCTACAATGAGCAGTTCTTC.

This chain connects TRBV6-4 to TRBJ1-1; D might be TRBD1 (6 bases). V lost 6 bases and J 7 bases, leaving 18 bases between the germline ends. The CDR3 totals 14 residues. Germline lookup yields CDR1 MRHNA and CDR2 SNTAGT. The CDR3, as DNA: TGTGCCAGCAGCCCCCGGCCAGGGGAGAGTGAAGCTTTCTTT. The encoded protein is CASSPRPGESEAFF.

This chain's CDR3 is CSVDRGGETQYF. CDR3 in DNA: TGCAGCGTTGATCGCGGGGGAGAGACCCAGTACTTC. The rearrangement joins TRBV29-1 to TRBJ2-5, with 7 bases fitting TRBD2. Germline-derived CDR1 and CDR2 are SQVTM and ANQGSEA. This CDR3 is 12 amino acids long. V lost 3 bases, J lost 4 bases, and 2 bases stayed unmatched.

This clone was seen only once. The DNA of the CDR3 is TGCAGTGCTAGTCCGGGACAGGTAGGAAGGCAAGAGACCCAGTACTTC. Its translation: CSASPGQVGRQETQYF. V and J are TRBV20-1 and TRBJ2-5, with TRBD1 identical over 8 bases. This CDR3 has 16 amino acids. V was clipped by 3 bases and J by 2 bases; unmatched bases: 11. CDR1 is DFQATT, CDR2 SNEGSKA, per germline (reference sequence).

The chain recombines TRBV7-2 with TRBJ2-5; D gene unclear. This CDR3 is built from 11 residues. V was shortened by 2 bases and J by 3 bases, with 1 base between the two germline ends. Per germline, CDR1 SGHTA and CDR2 FQGNSA. The DNA for the CDR3 is TGTGCCAGCAGCTTAAAAGAGACCCAGTACTTC. As protein: CASSLKETQYF.

The chain links TRBV4-2 to TRBJ2-4, with TRBD1 as a possible D gene (5 bases). Germline-derived CDR1 and CDR2 are LGHNA and YNFKEQ. Between the trimmed V and J ends, which lost 3 bases and 0 bases, there was a span of 24 bases. CDR3 size: 20 residues. CDR3 sequence reads: CASSQEIRAGRVLAKNIQYF. CDR3 DNA sequence: TGTGCCAGCAGCCAGGAGATTCGAGCAGGGCGAGTACTAGCCAAAAACATTCAGTACTTC.

CDR3 loop: CASTQDSTGELFF. The CDR3 nucleotides read TGTGCCAGCACTCAAGACAGCACCGGGGAGCTGTTTTTT. This rearrangement joins TRBV6-5 to TRBJ2-2; possible D gene TRBD1, 5 bases. V was pared by 7 bases and J by 4 bases, with 10 bases between. Germline loops: CDR1 MNHEY, CDR2 SVGAGI. The CDR3 runs 13 residues.

The J gene is TRBJ1-2, the V gene TRBV5-4; 7 nucleotides agree with TRBD1. CDR1 is SGHNT, CDR2 YYREEE, per germline (reference sequence). The CDR3 runs to 16 residues. The trim removed 5 bases at V and 1 base at J, leaving 11 bases unmatched. CDR3 coding DNA: TGTGCCAGCAGTTCCCCCGGGACAGACCTTAACTATGGCTACACCTTC. This encodes CASSSPGTDLNYGYTF.

The chain combines TRBV7-3 with TRBJ2-1, with TRBD2 as a possible D gene (6 bases). Per the germline V gene, CDR1 is SGHTA and CDR2 is FQGTGA. This CDR3 has 14 amino acids. Trimming shortened V by 4 bases and J by 6 bases, and 13 bases separated the two germline ends. CDR3 DNA sequence: TGTGCCAGCAGCTCCCAAGCGGGTAGCAATGAGCAGTTCTTC. This gives the protein CASSSQAGSNEQFF.